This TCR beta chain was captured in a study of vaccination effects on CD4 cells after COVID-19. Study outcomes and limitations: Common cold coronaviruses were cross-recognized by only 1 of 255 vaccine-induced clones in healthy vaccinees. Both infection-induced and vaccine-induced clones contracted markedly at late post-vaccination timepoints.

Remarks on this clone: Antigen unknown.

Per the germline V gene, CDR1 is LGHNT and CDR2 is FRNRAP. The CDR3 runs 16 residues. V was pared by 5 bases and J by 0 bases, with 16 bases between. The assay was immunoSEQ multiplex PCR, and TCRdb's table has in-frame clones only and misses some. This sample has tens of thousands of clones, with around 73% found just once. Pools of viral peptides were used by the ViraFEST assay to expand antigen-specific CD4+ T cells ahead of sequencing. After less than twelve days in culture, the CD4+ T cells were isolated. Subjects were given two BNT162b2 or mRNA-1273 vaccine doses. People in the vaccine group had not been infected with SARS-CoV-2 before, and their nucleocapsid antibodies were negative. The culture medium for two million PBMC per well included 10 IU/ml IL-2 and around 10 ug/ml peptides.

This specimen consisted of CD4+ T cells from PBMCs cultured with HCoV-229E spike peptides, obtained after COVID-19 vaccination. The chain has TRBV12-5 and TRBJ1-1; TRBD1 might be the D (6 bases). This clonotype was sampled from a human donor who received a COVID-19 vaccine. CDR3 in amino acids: CASGPGTHSMNTEAFF. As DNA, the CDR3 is TGTGCTAGTGGTCCCGGGACACATAGCATGAACACTGAAGCTTTCTTT.